The 32 T cell receptor beta chains reported below all come from one sample, sequenced in a study of cytomegalovirus exposure and HLA in healthy donors. Both 60 Vbeta primers and 13 Jbeta primers went into the PCR. Produced via immunoSEQ multiplex PCR; TCRdb's table is partial and in-frame only. The sample includes some 120,000 clones, roughly 15% of them seen just once. The sequenced sample was PBMCs. These receptors were collected from a woman in her late teens or twenties in good health and CMV-seronegative.

This clone has a handful of counts. The chain links TRBV28 to TRBJ1-1, with unresolved D. The CDR3 is 13 amino acids. Germline V gives CDR1 MDHEN, CDR2 SYDVKM. Trimming removed 3 bases from V and 0 bases from J, with 5 bases in between. In DNA form, the CDR3 reads TGTGCCAGCAGTTTGTCCTTGAACACTGAAGCTTTCTTT. This translates into CASSLSLNTEAFF.

J is TRBJ2-2 and V is TRBV7-2; D is possibly TRBD1 (7 bases). The CDR3 spans 19 residues. Germline V gene sequence: CDR1 SGHTA, CDR2 FQGNSA. Trimming removed 4 bases from V and 4 bases from J, with 25 bases in between. CDR3: CASSSVSIRAGGGTGELFF. CDR3 nucleotides: TGTGCCAGCAGCTCGGTTTCCATCCGGGCAGGGGGAGGCACCGGGGAGCTGTTTTTT.

This clone has a handful of counts. The chain carries TRBV13 and TRBJ2-7, with D perhaps TRBD1 (6 bases). Between the trimmed V and J ends, which lost 0 bases and 5 bases, there was a span of 14 bases. Germline V gene data show CDR1 as PRHDT and CDR2 as FYEKMQ (reference sequence). The CDR3 sequence is 15 residues long. The CDR3 here is CASSLGGQLTNEQYF. The CDR3 DNA sequence: TGTGCCAGCAGCTTAGGCGGACAGCTGACTAACGAGCAGTACTTC.

This clone has only a few counts. V gene TRBV19 combines with J gene TRBJ2-2; D possibly corresponds to TRBD1 (6 bases). Germline lookup yields CDR1 LNHDA and CDR2 SQIVND (reference sequence). The CDR3 has 14 residues. V was clipped by 5 bases and J by 5 bases, with 12 bases between them. CDR3 sequence (DNA): TGTGCCAGTAGTCGAGGGGGAATTACCGGGGAGCTGTTTTTT. It specifies CASSRGGITGELFF.

J is TRBJ1-3 and V is TRBV9; D remains unclear. V was cut by 0 bases and J by 2 bases, with 9 bases left in between. Per germline, CDR1 SGDLS and CDR2 YYNGEE. This CDR3 is 15 amino acids long. This CDR3 reads CASSVVGAPGNTIYF. DNA for the CDR3: TGTGCCAGCAGCGTAGTGGGAGCACCTGGAAACACCATATATTTT.

This clone was recorded a few times. The chain employs TRBV7-9 and TRBJ2-1, with no clear D. Germline CDR1 and CDR2: SEHNR and FQNEAQ (reference sequence). The CDR3 runs to 14 residues. The V gene lost 3 bases and the J gene lost 0 bases, with 6 bases spanning the gap. This chain's CDR3 is CASSFRSSYNEQFF. The CDR3 nucleotides read TGTGCCAGCAGCTTTAGGAGCTCCTACAATGAGCAGTTCTTC.

This sequence joins TRBV9 and TRBJ1-2; TRBD1 agrees at 10 bases. This CDR3 has 14 amino acids. The ends lost 0 bases at V and 8 bases at J; junction bases unmatched: 4. The germline gives CDR1 SGDLS, CDR2 YYNGEE. The CDR3 reads CASSVAGQGKGYTF. CDR3 DNA: TGTGCCAGCAGCGTAGCGGGACAGGGGAAGGGCTACACCTTC.

This clone appeared a few times. The genes are TRBV29-1 and TRBJ2-1; 11 bases fit TRBD2. Germline trimming cut 4 bases from V and 10 bases from J; bases unmatched to any gene: 9. This CDR3 contains 14 residues. CDR1 and CDR2 from the germline V gene are SQVTM and ANQGSEA. DNA of the CDR3: TGCAGCGTTGGTCTAAGACTAGCGGGATTAGAGCAGTTCTTC. Residues: CSVGLRLAGLEQFF.

This clone was detected a few times. The chain is built from TRBV27 and TRBJ2-7, with 10 bases aligning to TRBD2. There are 15 residues in the CDR3. CDR1 is MNHEY and CDR2 is SMNVEV in the germline V gene (reference sequence). With 5 bases clipped from V and 2 bases from J, the junction kept 6 bases outside the gene matches. CDR3 in DNA: TGTGCCAGCAGTATCATAGCGGGAGGTCCCTACGAGCAGTACTTC. Its protein product is CASSIIAGGPYEQYF.

The chain joins TRBV27 to TRBJ2-1; TRBD2 aligns across 9 bases. This CDR3 has 13 residues. Trimming cost V 6 bases and J 9 bases; bases outside gene matches: 6. The V gene's germline CDR1 is MNHEY and CDR2 SMNVEV (reference sequence). The CDR3 DNA sequence: TGTGCCAGCAGGGGACTAGCTGAAGGTGAGCAGTTCTTC. Translating gives CASRGLAEGEQFF.

The chain recombines TRBV19 with TRBJ1-1; 9 bases match TRBD1. V dropped 6 bases and J dropped 3; count of bases not matched to a gene: 11. In germline, CDR1 is LNHDA, CDR2 SQIVND (reference sequence). This CDR3 has 16 residues. In nucleotides, the CDR3 is TGTGCCAGTAGAACATCAGCGGGACAGGGTGACACTGAAGCTTTCTTT. It specifies CASRTSAGQGDTEAFF.

This clone was counted only a few times. The chain links TRBV11-3 to TRBJ2-3, with no clear D. V was cut by 0 bases and J by 8 bases, with 9 bases left in between. CDR1 is SGHNT, CDR2 YENEEA, per germline. CDR3 size: 13 residues. The CDR3 sequence: CASSLEPGGTQYF. The CDR3 coding sequence is TGTGCCAGCAGCTTAGAACCAGGTGGTACGCAGTATTTT.

This sequence joins TRBV5-1 and TRBJ1-3, with TRBD1 matching over 7 bases. Germline V lookup: CDR1 SGHRS, CDR2 YFSETQ. The V segment lost 0 bases and the J segment 8 bases; nucleotides outside the gene matches: 11. This CDR3 contains 16 residues. This CDR3 reads CASSLVFGTAGDTIYF. CDR3 nucleotide sequence: TGCGCCAGCAGCTTGGTCTTCGGGACAGCCGGAGACACCATATATTTT.

This clone was seen a few times. The V and J genes are TRBV6-1 and TRBJ1-2; 7 bases fit TRBD1. Germline loops: CDR1 MNHNS, CDR2 SASEGT. Losses at the gene ends were 2 bases for V and 4 bases for J; bases not matched to a gene: 7. The CDR3 loop spans 15 amino acids. This CDR3 reads CASSEPGTASYGYTF. The CDR3 nucleotides are TGTGCCAGCAGTGAACCTGGGACAGCATCCTATGGCTACACCTTC.

This clone was detected a few times. This sequence joins TRBV30 and TRBJ2-1, with a tentative D call TRBD2 (5 bases). CDR1 and CDR2 from the germline V gene are GTSNPN and SVGIG (reference sequence). This CDR3 contains 13 residues. The V and J ends lost 1 base and 9 bases respectively, with 13 bases between them. The CDR3 protein is CAWSAIGVSEQFF. CDR3 nucleotides: TGTGCCTGGAGTGCTATCGGGGTGAGTGAGCAGTTCTTC.

The rearrangement uses TRBV7-8 and TRBJ1-1, with a tentative D call TRBD1 (6 bases). V was shortened by 2 bases and J by 3 bases, with 19 bases between the two germline ends. Germline V lookup: CDR1 SGHVS, CDR2 FQNEAQ. CDR3 length equals 17 residues. CDR3 residues: CASSLRGAGLSDTEAFF. The CDR3 coding sequence is TGTGCCAGCAGCTTACGGGGGGCAGGGCTGTCGGACACTGAAGCTTTCTTT.

The CDR3 nucleotides are TGTGCCAGCACCCCCCGGGGAGGGGGGAGAGAGACCCAGTACTTC. Its protein product is CASTPRGGGRETQYF. The genes are TRBV6-6 and TRBJ2-5; TRBD2 might be the D (7 bases). CDR3 size: 15 residues. The germline V gene has CDR1 MNHNY and CDR2 SVGAGI (reference sequence). V lost 7 bases, J lost 4 bases, and 19 bases lay in between.

The V call is TRBV9, the J call TRBJ2-7; a weak D match, TRBD1 (6 bases). The V end was cut by 1 base, the J end by 5 bases, with 10 bases between. The CDR3 runs 13 residues. Per germline, CDR1 SGDLS and CDR2 YYNGEE. DNA of the CDR3: TGTGCCAGCAGCGTATCAGGGGCAGACGAGCAGTACTTC. Translated, it gives CASSVSGADEQYF.

The J gene is TRBJ2-1, the V gene TRBV7-3, with TRBD2 as a possible D gene (5 bases). The CDR3 consists of 17 residues. V lost 2 bases, J lost 0 bases, and 14 bases lay in between. Germline V gene data show CDR1 as SGHTA and CDR2 as FQGTGA. The CDR3 nucleotides read TGTGCCAGCAGCTTAGAGGCGGGTTTAAACTCCTACAATGAGCAGTTCTTC. Translation: CASSLEAGLNSYNEQFF.

The rearrangement links TRBV6-1 to TRBJ2-5, with TRBD1 identical over 9 bases. The CDR3 has 16 residues. The trim removed 3 bases at V and 2 bases at J, leaving 7 bases unmatched. Germline CDR1 reads MNHNS; CDR2 reads SASEGT. The CDR3 is CASSEASGTGQETQYF. DNA of the CDR3: TGTGCCAGCAGTGAGGCCTCTGGGACAGGGCAAGAGACCCAGTACTTC.

This clone showed up just a few times. The rearrangement links TRBV15 to TRBJ2-2; 8 positions agree with TRBD1. The germline V gene encodes CDR1 LNHNV and CDR2 YYDKDF (reference sequence). The CDR3 is made up of 16 amino acids. V lost 7 bases to trimming and J lost 3 bases; unmatched junction nucleotides: 10. For the CDR3, the DNA is TGTGCCACCAACCGAGATAAGACAGGGGACACCGGGGAGCTGTTTTTT. This codes for CATNRDKTGDTGELFF.

This clone has more than one count but fewer than ten. This sequence joins TRBV30 and TRBJ2-1; possibly TRBD1 for D (6 bases). The germline V gene has CDR1 GTSNPN and CDR2 SVGIG (reference sequence). Between the trimmed V and J ends, which lost 3 bases and 1 base, there was a span of 13 bases. This CDR3 spans 15 amino acids. The CDR3 nucleotides are TGTGCCTGGAGCACCGGGACATCATCCTACAATGAGCAGTTCTTC. Its protein is CAWSTGTSSYNEQFF.

This clone was detected a few times. V and J are TRBV2 and TRBJ2-7; 10 bases are shared with TRBD1. CDR3 length equals 13 residues. The germline gives CDR1 SNHLY, CDR2 FYNNEI. The junction had 8 bases not matched to a gene; V was cut back by 10 bases and J by 5 bases. DNA for the CDR3: TGTGCCATCGCTAGGGACAGGGGCCACGAGCAGTACTTC. Residues: CAIARDRGHEQYF.

The sample holds a few counts of this clone. This rearrangement joins TRBV9 to TRBJ1-2; perhaps TRBD1 as D (5 bases). This CDR3 region has 14 residues. CDR1 and CDR2 (germline): SGDLS, YYNGEE. Trimming stripped 4 bases from V and 6 bases from J, with 16 bases between. The CDR3 loop is CASSPIVRVNGYTF. Here the CDR3 DNA reads TGTGCCAGCAGCCCCATCGTCAGGGTTAATGGCTACACCTTC.

V and J are TRBV11-2 and TRBJ2-1, with D perhaps matching TRBD1 (6 bases). The CDR3 length is 14 residues. Germline lookup yields CDR1 SGHAT and CDR2 FQNNGV. Trimming removed 1 base at V and 4 bases at J, with 8 bases between. The CDR3 sequence: CASSLGQDYNEQFF. The CDR3 coding sequence is TGTGCCAGCAGCTTAGGACAGGATTACAATGAGCAGTTCTTC.

This clone has more than one count but fewer than ten. V usage is TRBV7-6 and J usage is TRBJ1-6; a weak D match, TRBD1 (6 bases). The germline V gene encodes CDR1 SGHVS and CDR2 FNYEAQ. The ends were cut back, 5 bases at V and 10 bases at J, with 12 bases in the middle. This CDR3 has 13 amino acids. The CDR3 nucleotides read TGTGCCAGCAGCGCGGGCCAGGGGTCACCCCTCCACTTT. It codes for CASSAGQGSPLHF.

The chain uses TRBV10-3 and TRBJ1-2, with a tentative D call TRBD1 (6 bases). Germline CDR1 and CDR2: ENHRY and SYGVKD. V lost 7 bases and J 3 bases, leaving 15 bases between the germline ends. The CDR3 runs 14 residues. Here the CDR3 reads CAITGQRQDYGYTF. CDR3 coding DNA: TGTGCCATCACTGGACAGAGGCAAGACTATGGCTACACCTTC.

This clone was seen a few times. This chain uses TRBV19 with TRBJ1-2, with D perhaps TRBD1 (6 bases). V dropped 8 bases and J dropped 6 bases, with 25 bases sitting between them. CDR1 LNHDA and CDR2 SQIVND come from the germline V gene (reference sequence). The CDR3 has 16 residues. CDR3: CASAWGQVGPGDGYTF. The CDR3 DNA reads as TGTGCCAGTGCCTGGGGGCAGGTCGGCCCTGGGGATGGCTACACCTTC. Using reference TRBV19 and TRBJ1-2 for the parts outside the CDR3, the full variable domain is DGGITQSPKYLFRKEGQNVTLSCEQNLNHDAMYWYRQDPGQGLRLIYYSQIVNDFQKGDIAEGYSVSREKKESFPLTVTSAQKNPTAFYLCASAWGQVGPGDGYTFGSGTRLTVV.

V gene TRBV27 combines with J gene TRBJ1-2, with 12 bases that match TRBD1. J was trimmed by 8 bases and V by 6 bases; bases with no gene match: 4. In germline, CDR1 is MNHEY, CDR2 SMNVEV (reference sequence). The CDR3 extends over 13 amino acids. CDR3 residues: CASRGDRGPGYTF. The CDR3 bases are TGTGCCAGCAGGGGGGACAGGGGGCCAGGCTACACCTTC.

The sample holds a few counts of this clone. The rearrangement joins TRBV7-2 to TRBJ1-6; D is perhaps TRBD1 (5 bases). Germline values: CDR1 SGHTA, CDR2 FQGNSA. CDR3 length: 13 residues. Trimming removed 3 bases at V and 10 bases at J, with 10 bases between. CDR3 protein: CASSFDSLSPLHF. The CDR3 nucleotides read TGTGCCAGCAGCTTCGACAGCTTGTCACCCCTCCACTTT. Full variable domain (outside the CDR3, taken from reference TRBV7-2 and TRBJ1-6): GAGVSQSPSNKVTEKGKDVELRCDPISGHTALYWYRQSLGQGLEFLIYFQGNSAPDKSGLPSDRFSAERTGGSVSTLTIQRTQQEDSAVYLCASSFDSLSPLHFGNGTRLTVT.

The chain uses TRBV28 and TRBJ2-1, with a possible D match to TRBD2 (6 bases). CDR3 length equals 14 residues. Deletions cut 6 bases from V and 3 bases from J, with 12 bases between. Germline-derived CDR1 and CDR2 are MDHEN and SYDVKM. CDR3 loop: CASRISGVYNEQFF. The CDR3 nucleotides read TGTGCCAGCAGAATTTCGGGAGTCTACAATGAGCAGTTCTTC.

The table lists this clone with a few counts. The chain uses TRBV7-3 and TRBJ2-3; 9 bases fit TRBD2. This CDR3 is built from 15 residues. Unmatched junction bases numbered 4, after V lost 3 bases and J lost 3 bases. Germline CDR1 SGHTA, CDR2 FQGTGA. CDR3 loop: CASSFGLATTDTQYF. For the CDR3, the DNA is TGTGCCAGCAGCTTCGGACTAGCGACTACAGATACGCAGTATTTT. The full variable domain, rest sourced from reference TRBV7-3 and TRBJ2-3, is GAGVSQTPSNKVTEKGKYVELRCDPISGHTALYWYRQSLGQGPEFLIYFQGTGAADDSGLPNDRFFAVRPEGSVSTLKIQRTERGDSAVYLCASSFGLATTDTQYFGPGTRLTVL.